The 14 T cell receptor beta chains below all came from one sample that was sequenced in a study of blood T cell repertoires in COVID-19. TCRdb's table, derived via immunoSEQ multiplex PCR, lists solely in-frame clones and lacks some. This sample has hundreds of thousands of clones; 90% to 95% occur once, and the top ten carry around 3.5%. The sequencing sample was made of peripheral blood. The receptors derive from a young woman who had recovered from COVID-19.

The rearrangement uses TRBV11-2 and TRBJ1-2, with D unresolved. CDR1 and CDR2 (germline): SGHAT, FQNNGV. V was trimmed by 2 bases and J by 8 bases, leaving 12 bases between them. The CDR3 length is 13 residues. The CDR3 coding sequence is TGTGCCAGCAGCTTATCTCGTGGGCGCGGCTACACCTTC. Translating gives CASSLSRGRGYTF.

This clone was seen once. This chain joins TRBV7-9 and TRBJ1-1, with D possibly TRBD1 on 5 matching bases. The CDR3 is 14 residues long. From germline, CDR1 is SEHNR and CDR2 FQNEAQ (reference sequence). Trimming took 5 bases from V and 0 from J, leaving 10 bases between them. In nucleotides, the CDR3 is TGTGCCAGCAGCCCTGACAGCATGAACACTGAAGCTTTCTTT. It specifies CASSPDSMNTEAFF.

The chain is built from TRBV27 and TRBJ2-4; 8 bases are shared with TRBD2. Germline V lookup: CDR1 MNHEY, CDR2 SMNVEV (reference sequence). The CDR3 is 17 amino acids. With V trimmed by 5 bases and J by 0 bases, 9 bases remained unmatched. The CDR3 region has the DNA TGTGCCAGCAGTCCCACATATCTAGCGGGAGCCAAAAACATTCAGTACTTC. As protein: CASSPTYLAGAKNIQYF.

The V gene is TRBV7-8, the J gene TRBJ1-2; D is unresolved. V gave up 1 base and J gave up 7 bases, with 13 bases separating them. This CDR3 has 14 residues. CDR1 SGHVS and CDR2 FQNEAQ come from the germline V gene. The CDR3 DNA follows: TGTGCCAGCAGCTTAGACCTGAGCCGCCCTGGCTACACCTTC. Translated, it gives CASSLDLSRPGYTF.

This sequence joins TRBV28 and TRBJ1-1; D is unresolved. The CDR3 sequence is 14 residues long. The V and J ends lost 6 bases and 1 base respectively, with 12 bases between them. Germline V lookup: CDR1 MDHEN, CDR2 SYDVKM. The CDR3 nucleotides are TGTGCCAGCAGAATTGACCCGGGGAACACTGAAGCTTTCTTT. This sequence encodes CASRIDPGNTEAFF.

This chain connects TRBV11-3 to TRBJ2-4; TRBD2 matches 7 bases. Germline CDR1 and CDR2: SGHNT and YENEEA. The CDR3 is 14 residues long. With 3 bases clipped from V and 8 bases from J, the junction kept 7 bases outside the gene matches. For the CDR3, the DNA is TGTGCCAGCAGCTTGTCGGGAGGTACCCACATTCAGTACTTC. This translates into CASSLSGGTHIQYF.

V is TRBV25-1 and J is TRBJ1-1; D is unclear. CDR3 length: 15 amino acids. From germline, CDR1 is MGHDK and CDR2 SYGVNS. V was trimmed by 0 bases and J by 1 base, leaving 9 bases between them. The CDR3 region has the DNA TGTGCCAGCAGTGAATATGGGCAGACGAACACTGAAGCTTTCTTT. This codes for CASSEYGQTNTEAFF.

The J gene is TRBJ1-4, the V gene TRBV11-3; D gene uncertain. The CDR3 consists of 15 residues. Germline values: CDR1 SGHNT, CDR2 YENEEA. Trimming pared 0 bases from V and 4 bases from J, leaving 9 bases between. CDR3 in amino acids: CASSLEPGGNEKLFF. CDR3 DNA sequence: TGTGCCAGCAGCTTAGAACCTGGCGGTAATGAAAAACTGTTTTTT.

This clone was observed a single time. The genes are TRBV7-2 and TRBJ1-5; no definite D call. V gave up 5 bases and J gave up 7 bases, with 9 bases separating them. Germline CDR1 and CDR2: SGHTA and FQGNSA. This CDR3 has 12 residues. CDR3 nucleotide sequence: TGTGCCAGCAGCCTCCCGTTGCAGCCCCAGCATTTT. As protein: CASSLPLQPQHF.

The chain employs TRBV25-1 and TRBJ2-7; 7 bases align to TRBD1. Germline CDR1 and CDR2: MGHDK and SYGVNS. J was trimmed by 2 bases and V by 1 base; bases with no gene match: 11. The CDR3 runs 17 residues. DNA of the CDR3: TGTGCCAGCAGTGAATCCCCCGGGACAGTTGGAACCTACGAGCAGTACGTC. Its translation is CASSESPGTVGTYEQYV.

This chain uses TRBV15 with TRBJ2-3; 7 nucleotides align to TRBD1. In germline, CDR1 is LNHNV, CDR2 YYDKDF (reference sequence). The CDR3 runs 16 residues. Trimming at V came to 3 bases and at J to 3 bases, leaving 9 bases not matched to a gene. The CDR3: CATSSTTGLGTDTQYF. CDR3 DNA: TGTGCCACCAGCAGCACGACAGGGTTGGGAACAGATACGCAGTATTTT.

The chain couples TRBV29-1 to TRBJ1-1; a weak D match, TRBD1 (5 bases). The germline V gene has CDR1 SQVTM and CDR2 ANQGSEA. This CDR3 comprises 12 residues. Trimming shortened V by 0 bases and J by 13 bases, and 15 bases separated the two germline ends. CDR3 in DNA: TGCAGCGTTGAAGATGACAGTCCAAGGGGTTTCTTT. Residues: CSVEDDSPRGFF. Filled out from reference TRBV29-1 and TRBJ1-1, the complete variable domain reads SAVISQKPSRDICQRGTSLTIQCQVDSQVTMMFWYRQQPGQSLTLIATANQGSEATYESGFVIDKFPISRPNLTFSTLTVSNMSPEDSSIYLCSVEDDSPRGFFGQGTRLTVV.

The chain has TRBV29-1 and TRBJ1-1; 8 bases fit TRBD1. Germline assignment: CDR1 SQVTM and CDR2 ANQGSEA. The CDR3 sequence is 13 residues long. V trimming: 4 bases; J trimming: 6 bases; junction bases outside the gene matches: 7. The CDR3 coding sequence is TGCAGCGTTGGGCAGGGGGCGGGCGCTGAAGCTTTCTTT. Translated: CSVGQGAGAEAFF.

The chain combines TRBV7-9 with TRBJ1-1; D gene unclear. Germline CDR1 reads SEHNR; CDR2 reads FQNEAQ (reference sequence). The germline V and J ends were trimmed by 5 bases and 1 base, with 5 bases remaining between them. The CDR3 is 12 amino acids. CDR3 sequence: CASSHPNTEAFF. The CDR3 DNA reads TGTGCCAGCAGCCATCCGAACACTGAAGCTTTCTTT.